Following are 10 T cell receptor beta chains from one sample sequenced in a study of CD4 T cells in relation to SARS-CoV-2 and coronaviruses. Sequencing used immunoSEQ multiplex PCR; TCRdb keeps in-frame clones, though not all of them. The sample yields about 37,000 clones, approximately 83% seen once. The sequencing sample was made of memory CD4+ T cells from PBMCs. These receptors originate from an adult with COVID-19.

The chain employs TRBV18 and TRBJ2-1; 8 positions agree with TRBD2. CDR1 is KGHSH and CDR2 is LQKENI in the germline V gene. V trimming: 1 base; J trimming: 5 bases; junction bases outside the gene matches: 4. The CDR3 totals 15 residues. CDR3 in amino acids: CASSPQAGGNNEQFF. DNA of the CDR3: TGTGCCAGCTCACCACAGGCGGGAGGCAACAATGAGCAGTTCTTC.

V usage is TRBV2 and J usage is TRBJ2-3; D is tentatively TRBD1 or TRBD2 (5 bases each). The CDR3 is made up of 15 amino acids. Germline CDR1 and CDR2: SNHLY and FYNNEI. Trimming removed 6 bases from V and 6 bases from J, with 19 bases in between. The CDR3 loop reads CASRPGTEHKDTQYF. CDR3 coding DNA: TGTGCCAGCAGGCCCGGGACGGAGCACAAGGATACGCAGTATTTT.

V is TRBV2 and J is TRBJ1-1, with TRBD1 matching over 7 bases. The CDR3 consists of 14 residues. V lost 6 bases, J lost 6 bases, and 10 bases stayed unmatched. Per the germline V gene, CDR1 is SNHLY and CDR2 is FYNNEI. CDR3 DNA sequence: TGTGCCAGCAGAGTACAACAGGGGAGGGCTGAAGCTTTCTTT. Protein product: CASRVQQGRAEAFF. The full variable domain, rest sourced from reference TRBV2 and TRBJ1-1, is EPEVTQTPSHQVTQMGQEVILRCVPISNHLYFYWYRQILGQKVEFLVSFYNNEISEKSEIFDDQFSVERPDGSNFTLKIRSTKLEDSAMYFCASRVQQGRAEAFFGQGTRLTVV.

V usage is TRBV18 and J usage is TRBJ2-3; D call uncertain. Trimming took 2 bases from V and 0 from J, leaving 3 bases between them. Germline loops: CDR1 KGHSH, CDR2 LQKENI. CDR3 length: 13 residues. DNA for the CDR3: TGTGCCAGCTCACCAGGGAGCACAGATACGCAGTATTTT. Translating it yields CASSPGSTDTQYF. The full variable domain, rest sourced from reference TRBV18 and TRBJ2-3, is NAGVMQNPRHLVRRRGQEARLRCSPMKGHSHVYWYRQLPEEGLKFMVYLQKENIIDESGMPKERFSAEFPKEGPSILRIQQVVRGDSAAYFCASSPGSTDTQYFGPGTRLTVL.

This chain joins TRBV18 and TRBJ1-3, with D possibly TRBD1 on 5 matching bases. Germline V lookup: CDR1 KGHSH, CDR2 LQKENI. CDR3 size: 13 residues. The V end lost 5 bases, the J end lost 2 bases, and 7 bases lay between the germline ends. CDR3 nucleotides: TGTGCCAGCTCATCGGGGGCTGGAAACACCATATATTTT. It yields the protein CASSSGAGNTIYF.

The genes are TRBV5-4 and TRBJ2-1; 10 bases align to TRBD1. Losses at the gene ends were 3 bases for V and 10 bases for J; bases not matched to a gene: 4. This CDR3 spans 13 amino acids. Germline lookup yields CDR1 SGHNT and CDR2 YYREEE (reference sequence). CDR3 DNA: TGTGCCAGCAGCTCGGGACAGGGGAAAGAGCAGTTCTTC. It encodes CASSSGQGKEQFF.

This chain uses TRBV9 with TRBJ1-2; 11 bases agree with TRBD1. J lost 8 bases, V lost 4 bases, and 10 bases had no gene match. The V gene's germline CDR1 is SGDLS and CDR2 YYNGEE. CDR3 length equals 15 residues. CDR3 residues: CASSITGQGAGGYTF. The CDR3 DNA sequence: TGTGCCAGCAGCATCACCGGACAGGGGGCAGGGGGCTACACCTTC.

J is TRBJ2-3 and V is TRBV7-2, with D possibly called TRBD1 or TRBD2 (6 bases each). The CDR3 is 17 amino acids. Trimming stripped 3 bases from V and 2 bases from J, with 18 bases between. Germline V gene lookup returns CDR1 SGHTA and CDR2 FQGNSA. CDR3 amino acids: CASSFGGGRINTDTQYF. The DNA for the CDR3 is TGTGCCAGCAGCTTCGGAGGGGGGAGAATAAACACAGATACGCAGTATTTT.

The gene calls are TRBV2 and TRBJ2-7; D gene unclear. Trimming cost V 6 bases and J 1 base, with 4 bases left between them. In germline, CDR1 is SNHLY, CDR2 FYNNEI. The CDR3 contains 11 residues. The CDR3: CASRWSYEQYF. CDR3 DNA: TGTGCCAGCAGGTGGTCCTACGAGCAGTACTTC.

A remark on this clone: Other DNA sequences from this sample encode an identical CDR3 as well. This chain joins TRBV5-1 and TRBJ1-5; 9 nucleotides match TRBD1. Losses at the gene ends were 0 bases for V and 4 bases for J; bases not matched to a gene: 2. Germline V gene sequence: CDR1 SGHRS, CDR2 YFSETQ. This CDR3 is built from 15 residues. CDR3 in amino acids: CASSLDGQGNQPQHF. The CDR3 DNA reads as TGCGCCAGCAGCTTGGACGGACAGGGGAATCAGCCCCAGCATTTT.